These T cell receptor beta chains were read from a single sample in a study of blood T cell repertoires in COVID-19. The table came from immunoSEQ multiplex PCR; TCRdb's copy has only in-frame clones and leaves some out. The repertoire holds about 140,000 clones, with approximately 78% as singletons. Sequencing was performed on peripheral blood. The receptors come from a man aged 60 to 69 who had recovered from COVID-19. CDR3s include the opening cysteine and the closing phenylalanine or tryptophan. The order of the fields is V gene, D gene, clone size, J gene, CDR3 DNA, CDR3 protein. A D gene is named only where the DNA matches it firmly. The listing skips clone size in some rows; elsewhere it reads once, few, many or a size class.

v_call: TRBV9
d_call: -
clone_size: -
j_call: TRBJ1-4
cdr3_nt: TGTGCCAGCAGCGCGCAGGTGGATGAAAAACTGTTTTTT
cdr3_aa: CASSAQVDEKLFF

v_call: TRBV6-5
d_call: -
clone_size: -
j_call: TRBJ1-1
cdr3_nt: TGTGCCAGCAGTCGCAGGGTGCTGGCGGACACTGAAGCTTTCTTT
cdr3_aa: CASSRRVLADTEAFF

v_call: TRBV4-2
d_call: -
clone_size: -
j_call: TRBJ2-5
cdr3_nt: TGTGCCAGCAGCCAAGAAGGCCAGCGGGACCAAGAGACCCAGTACTTC
cdr3_aa: CASSQEGQRDQETQYF

v_call: TRBV6-4
d_call: -
clone_size: once
j_call: TRBJ2-7
cdr3_nt: TGTGCCAGCAGGGACAGTGACTGGCAGTACTTC
cdr3_aa: CASRDSDWQYF

v_call: TRBV19
d_call: -
clone_size: -
j_call: TRBJ2-2
cdr3_nt: TGTGCCAGTAGTCCGCCCAGGGGAAGCACCGGGGAGCTGTTTTTT
cdr3_aa: CASSPPRGSTGELFF

v_call: TRBV2
d_call: TRBD1
clone_size: -
j_call: TRBJ1-4
cdr3_nt: TGTACCAGCAGCCCTACAGGGGCTCCTAATGAAAAACTGTTTTTT
cdr3_aa: CTSSPTGAPNEKLFF

v_call: TRBV9
d_call: -
clone_size: -
j_call: TRBJ2-5
cdr3_nt: TGTGCCAGCAGCGTAGGCGGGTGGGAGACCCAGTACTTC
cdr3_aa: CASSVGGWETQYF

v_call: TRBV28
d_call: -
clone_size: -
j_call: TRBJ2-1
cdr3_nt: TGTGCCAGCAGTTTGAGGGACTTTCTGCACGAGCAGTTCTTC
cdr3_aa: CASSLRDFLHEQFF

v_call: TRBV11-3
d_call: -
clone_size: -
j_call: TRBJ1-1
cdr3_nt: TGTGCCAGCAGCTTGGGCGAGAACACTGAAGCTTTCTTT
cdr3_aa: CASSLGENTEAFF

v_call: TRBV4-3
d_call: -
clone_size: -
j_call: TRBJ2-3
cdr3_nt: TGCGCCAGCAGCCAACGGGATGGCACAGATACGCAGTATTTT
cdr3_aa: CASSQRDGTDTQYF

v_call: TRBV18
d_call: -
clone_size: -
j_call: TRBJ2-7
cdr3_nt: TGTGCCAGCTCACCACCGGTGCGGTCACTCTACGAGCAGTACTTC
cdr3_aa: CASSPPVRSLYEQYF

v_call: TRBV4-2
d_call: TRBD1
clone_size: -
j_call: TRBJ1-2
cdr3_nt: TGTGCCAGCAGCCTGACAGGGGACGGAGACTATGGCTACACCTTC
cdr3_aa: CASSLTGDGDYGYTF

v_call: TRBV7-2
d_call: -
clone_size: -
j_call: TRBJ1-5
cdr3_nt: TGTGCCAGCAGCTTCCAGGCGGGTCAGCCCCAGCATTTT
cdr3_aa: CASSFQAGQPQHF

v_call: TRBV4-2
d_call: -
clone_size: few
j_call: TRBJ2-7
cdr3_nt: TGTGCCAGCAGCCAGGGGCATGGCGCGGGGGAGCAGTACTTC
cdr3_aa: CASSQGHGAGEQYF

v_call: TRBV28
d_call: -
clone_size: -
j_call: TRBJ2-2
cdr3_nt: TGTGCCAGCAGTCCGCCGGCCCGGGACACAGGATTCACCGGGGAGCTGTTTTTT
cdr3_aa: CASSPPARDTGFTGELFF

v_call: TRBV4-1
d_call: -
clone_size: -
j_call: TRBJ2-5
cdr3_nt: TGCGCCAGCAGCCAAACACCTAAGGGCGGGGAGACCCAGTACTTC
cdr3_aa: CASSQTPKGGETQYF

v_call: TRBV5-1
d_call: TRBD1
clone_size: -
j_call: TRBJ2-3
cdr3_nt: TGCGCCAGCAGCATGGAAGGGACAGGGGAAGATACGCAGTATTTT
cdr3_aa: CASSMEGTGEDTQYF

v_call: TRBV7-2
d_call: -
clone_size: -
j_call: TRBJ1-6
cdr3_nt: TGTGCCAGCAGCTTAGCCGGGGGGTTAAATTCACCCCTCCACTTT
cdr3_aa: CASSLAGGLNSPLHF

v_call: TRBV28
d_call: TRBD2
clone_size: -
j_call: TRBJ2-7
cdr3_nt: TGTGCCAGCAGTCCCCGACCGTCACTAGCGGGGCCCCTCCCAAGCTACGAGCAGTACTTC
cdr3_aa: CASSPRPSLAGPLPSYEQYF

v_call: TRBV28
d_call: -
clone_size: -
j_call: TRBJ2-1
cdr3_nt: TGTGCCAGCAGTCCGCGGACTGGCGATGAGCAGTTCTTC
cdr3_aa: CASSPRTGDEQFF

v_call: TRBV4-3
d_call: -
clone_size: -
j_call: TRBJ2-2
cdr3_nt: TGCGCCAGCAGCCCGCTCCCGGGGACCGGGGAGCTGTTTTTT
cdr3_aa: CASSPLPGTGELFF

v_call: TRBV7-2
d_call: TRBD2
clone_size: -
j_call: TRBJ2-3
cdr3_nt: TGTGCCAGCAGCCCGGGACTAGCGGGAGGGCAGCCGTCAGATACGCAGTATTTT
cdr3_aa: CASSPGLAGGQPSDTQYF

v_call: TRBV19
d_call: TRBD2
clone_size: -
j_call: TRBJ2-4
cdr3_nt: TGTGCCAGTACCCCCGGACTAGCGGGAGCATTAGCCAAAAACATTCAGTACTTC
cdr3_aa: CASTPGLAGALAKNIQYF

v_call: TRBV27
d_call: TRBD1
clone_size: -
j_call: TRBJ1-4
cdr3_nt: TGTGCCAGCAGTTTCTCGACAGGGGGAAATGAAAAACTGTTTTTT
cdr3_aa: CASSFSTGGNEKLFF

v_call: TRBV5-1
d_call: -
clone_size: once
j_call: TRBJ2-1
cdr3_nt: TGCGCCAGCAGCTTGCATTCCGTAGAGGTTAATGAGCAGTTCTTC
cdr3_aa: CASSLHSVEVNEQFF

v_call: TRBV4-2
d_call: TRBD1
clone_size: -
j_call: TRBJ1-5
cdr3_nt: TGTGCCAGCAGCCAAGGGAATACAGGGGGAGGGCAGCCCCAGCATTTT
cdr3_aa: CASSQGNTGGGQPQHF

v_call: TRBV9
d_call: -
clone_size: -
j_call: TRBJ2-2
cdr3_nt: TGTGCCAGCAGCGCCCGAGTGGACACCGGGGAGCTGTTTTTT
cdr3_aa: CASSARVDTGELFF

v_call: TRBV2
d_call: TRBD1
clone_size: few
j_call: TRBJ1-5
cdr3_nt: TGTGCCAGCAGCGAAGCAGGGGGCTCCAGCCAGCCCCAGCATTTT
cdr3_aa: CASSEAGGSSQPQHF

v_call: TRBV5-1
d_call: TRBD1
clone_size: -
j_call: TRBJ2-2
cdr3_nt: TGCGCCAGCAGCTCGGAGGGGGACAGGGCGACCGGGGAGCTGTTTTTT
cdr3_aa: CASSSEGDRATGELFF

v_call: TRBV5-1
d_call: TRBD2
clone_size: -
j_call: TRBJ2-2
cdr3_nt: TGCGCCAGCAGCCCCGGGACTAGCGGGAGGCTCACCGGGGAGCTGTTTTTT
cdr3_aa: CASSPGTSGRLTGELFF

v_call: TRBV4-3
d_call: -
clone_size: -
j_call: TRBJ2-1
cdr3_nt: TGCGCCAGCAGCCAAATTGCGGTCAGTGAGCAGTTCTTC
cdr3_aa: CASSQIAVSEQFF

v_call: TRBV18
d_call: -
clone_size: -
j_call: TRBJ1-1
cdr3_nt: TGTGCCAGCTCACCAAGGGGAGGCATGAACACTGAAGCTTTCTTT
cdr3_aa: CASSPRGGMNTEAFF

v_call: TRBV10-3
d_call: TRBD2
clone_size: -
j_call: TRBJ2-3
cdr3_nt: TGTGCCATCAAGAGGGCGGGAGGGCCAGATACGCAGTATTTT
cdr3_aa: CAIKRAGGPDTQYF

v_call: TRBV20-1
d_call: TRBD1
clone_size: -
j_call: TRBJ1-5
cdr3_nt: TGCAGTGCTAGTGATACAGGGGGCTGGCAGCCCCAGCATTTT
cdr3_aa: CSASDTGGWQPQHF

v_call: TRBV19
d_call: -
clone_size: -
j_call: TRBJ2-2
cdr3_nt: TGTGCCAGTAGTCCATACAGCGGGGAGCTGTTTTTT
cdr3_aa: CASSPYSGELFF

v_call: TRBV6-2/TRBV6-3
d_call: -
clone_size: -
j_call: TRBJ2-3
cdr3_nt: TGTGCCAGCAGCCGCCCTAGACTAGGGAGCACAGATACGCAGTATTTT
cdr3_aa: CASSRPRLGSTDTQYF

v_call: TRBV28
d_call: TRBD2
clone_size: -
j_call: TRBJ2-1
cdr3_nt: TGTGCCAGCAGCCTTAGCGGGGGTTCGGACTATGAGCAGTTCTTC
cdr3_aa: CASSLSGGSDYEQFF

v_call: TRBV3-1/TRBV3-2
d_call: TRBD2
clone_size: once
j_call: TRBJ2-7
cdr3_nt: TGTGCCAGCAGCCAAGTTACTAGCGGGCCAATAAAACAGTACTTC
cdr3_aa: CASSQVTSGPIKQYF

v_call: TRBV30
d_call: -
clone_size: -
j_call: TRBJ1-6
cdr3_nt: TGTGCCTGGAGTGTAGCTGGGGCGAGCTCCTATAATTCACCCCTCCACTTT
cdr3_aa: CAWSVAGASSYNSPLHF

v_call: TRBV7-2
d_call: -
clone_size: -
j_call: TRBJ1-2
cdr3_nt: TGTGCCAGCAGCGCTACAGGGTCAAGCCTCTATGGCTACACCTTC
cdr3_aa: CASSATGSSLYGYTF

v_call: TRBV6-6
d_call: TRBD2
clone_size: -
j_call: TRBJ2-1
cdr3_nt: TGTGCCAGCAGTCCCCCCCAAGTAGCGGGAGGTAACAATGAGCAGTTCTTC
cdr3_aa: CASSPPQVAGGNNEQFF

v_call: TRBV6-4
d_call: TRBD1
clone_size: -
j_call: TRBJ2-1
cdr3_nt: TGTGCCAGCAGTTGTCCCGGGACAGGGAGGGTCAATGAGCAGTTCTTC
cdr3_aa: CASSCPGTGRVNEQFF

v_call: TRBV6-5
d_call: -
clone_size: few
j_call: TRBJ1-6
cdr3_nt: TGTGCCAGCAGGGGGAGCTCCTATAATTCACCCCTCCACTTT
cdr3_aa: CASRGSSYNSPLHF

v_call: TRBV2
d_call: TRBD2
clone_size: few
j_call: TRBJ2-3
cdr3_nt: TGTGCCAGCCGGGGGGGAGTTGCGTCAGATACGCAGTATTTT
cdr3_aa: CASRGGVASDTQYF

v_call: TRBV27
d_call: TRBD1
clone_size: -
j_call: TRBJ2-5
cdr3_nt: TGTGCCAGCAGCTACGGACGACAGGGGGTAGAGACCCAGTACTTC
cdr3_aa: CASSYGRQGVETQYF

v_call: TRBV5-1
d_call: TRBD1
clone_size: -
j_call: TRBJ2-7
cdr3_nt: TGCGCCAGCACCTCGGACAGGGTCCCCTACGAGCAGTACTTC
cdr3_aa: CASTSDRVPYEQYF

v_call: TRBV5-5
d_call: TRBD1
clone_size: -
j_call: TRBJ1-3
cdr3_nt: TGTGCCAGCAGCCCCGGACAGGGGACCTCTGGAAACACCATATATTTT
cdr3_aa: CASSPGQGTSGNTIYF

v_call: TRBV5-1
d_call: -
clone_size: -
j_call: TRBJ1-1
cdr3_nt: TGCGCCAGCAGCTTGGCCTCGGCAGGGGCGAACACTGAAGCTTTCTTT
cdr3_aa: CASSLASAGANTEAFF

v_call: TRBV30
d_call: TRBD1
clone_size: -
j_call: TRBJ1-1
cdr3_nt: TGTGCCTGGAGTCCCAGACGAACAGGGGAGACTGAAGCTTTCTTT
cdr3_aa: CAWSPRRTGETEAFF

v_call: TRBV4-2
d_call: TRBD1
clone_size: -
j_call: TRBJ2-4
cdr3_nt: TGTGCCAGCAGCCAAATCGGCGGACAGGCAAAAAACATTCAGTACTTC
cdr3_aa: CASSQIGGQAKNIQYF

v_call: TRBV15
d_call: -
clone_size: once
j_call: TRBJ2-1
cdr3_nt: TGTGCCACCAGCAGAGGGGGAGGAATCTACAATGAGCAGTTCTTC
cdr3_aa: CATSRGGGIYNEQFF

v_call: TRBV7-3
d_call: TRBD1
clone_size: -
j_call: TRBJ1-2
cdr3_nt: TGTGCCAGCAGCTTAGACAGGGGAGATGGCTACACCTTC
cdr3_aa: CASSLDRGDGYTF

v_call: TRBV19
d_call: TRBD1
clone_size: -
j_call: TRBJ1-1
cdr3_nt: TGTGCCAGTAAAGCCCGGGACAGTTCCTCTGAAGCTTTCTTT
cdr3_aa: CASKARDSSSEAFF

v_call: TRBV9
d_call: TRBD1
clone_size: -
j_call: TRBJ1-2
cdr3_nt: TGTGCCAGCAGCGACCCGACAGGGGGCCCTATGGACATAGGCTACACCTTC
cdr3_aa: CASSDPTGGPMDIGYTF

v_call: TRBV15
d_call: TRBD1
clone_size: -
j_call: TRBJ1-5
cdr3_nt: TGTGCCACCAGCGCCCACAGGGGTAATCAGCCCCAGCATTTT
cdr3_aa: CATSAHRGNQPQHF

v_call: TRBV7-9
d_call: -
clone_size: -
j_call: TRBJ2-7
cdr3_nt: TGTGCCAGCAGCCCACGAGCGGAGTACTACGAGCAGTACTTC
cdr3_aa: CASSPRAEYYEQYF

v_call: TRBV11-2
d_call: TRBD2
clone_size: -
j_call: TRBJ2-1
cdr3_nt: TGTGCCAGCAGCCTTGGACTAGCGAATGAGCAGTTCTTC
cdr3_aa: CASSLGLANEQFF

v_call: TRBV7-3
d_call: -
clone_size: -
j_call: TRBJ1-5
cdr3_nt: TGTGCCAGCAGCCTACAGGGCCCCCGCAATCAGCCCCAGCATTTT
cdr3_aa: CASSLQGPRNQPQHF

v_call: TRBV13
d_call: -
clone_size: few
j_call: TRBJ2-7
cdr3_nt: TGTGCCAGCAGCCGGGGACTGGCCTTGGGCGAGCAGTACTTC
cdr3_aa: CASSRGLALGEQYF